This TCR beta chain comes out of a study of shared clonotypes between healthy human individuals. Across the whole study: Three men and two women, aged 18 to 49, were donors.

Those who donated, Caucasian adults without exception, all lived in Nashville, Tennessee. In the original workflow: Filtering differed, since immunoSEQ gave only junction sequences and no quality scores. Profiling relied on immunoSEQ multiplex PCR, and the TCRdb table lists in-frame clones only, not all of them. From that table come the V and J calls and clone size; the DNA was used to work out D and trimming. The table shows 450,000 to 500,000 clones, with about 72% occurring only once. J was trimmed by 4 bases and V by 4 bases; bases with no gene match: 6. CDR3 length equals 15 residues. Looked up from germline, CDR1 is MDHEN and CDR2 is SYDVKM.

The chain has TRBV28 and TRBJ2-1, with TRBD1 identical over 8 bases. The sequence was obtained from a woman between 40 and 50 years old in good health. Some clones in this sample may be carry-over from other donors' samples. Sequences were obtained from PBMCs. DNA of the CDR3: TGTGCCAGCAGTTACGGACAGGGCTTTTACAATGAGCAGTTCTTC. It codes for CASSYGQGFYNEQFF.